The 6 T cell receptor beta chains presented below share a single source sample, sequenced in a study of blood T cell repertoires in COVID-19. Clones were read by immunoSEQ multiplex PCR, and TCRdb kept only the in-frame ones, dropping some. The table includes about 230,000 clones, roughly 88% detected once. Sequenced input: peripheral blood. The receptors here all came from a woman aged 40-49 years who had recovered from COVID-19.

The chain uses TRBV10-2 and TRBJ2-7; TRBD1 agrees at 8 bases. V lost 6 bases, J lost 3 bases, and 7 bases stayed unmatched. The germline gives CDR1 WSHSY, CDR2 SAAADI. The CDR3 has 14 residues. The CDR3 DNA reads TGCGCCAGCAGGGACCGGACAGGGAACTACGAGCAGTACTTC. Amino acid sequence: CASRDRTGNYEQYF.

This clone was detected once. The chain recombines TRBV6-5 with TRBJ1-1; D not certain. The V gene's germline CDR1 is MNHEY and CDR2 SVGAGI. There are 12 residues in the CDR3. V shed 5 bases and J shed 10 bases, with 14 bases lying between them. The CDR3 DNA sequence: TGTGCCAGCAGTCCCCCCGGAGGCGGAGCTTTCTTT. Its protein is CASSPPGGGAFF.

The V call is TRBV7-3, the J call TRBJ1-1, with D tentatively TRBD1 (6 bases). Germline V gene data show CDR1 as SGHTA and CDR2 as FQGTGA. The CDR3 contains 14 residues. The V end lost 1 base, the J end lost 4 bases, and 10 bases lay between the germline ends. In nucleotides, the CDR3 is TGTGCCAGCAGCTTAATCGGACAGAGCACTGAAGCTTTCTTT. The encoded protein is CASSLIGQSTEAFF.

Notes on this clone: One junction end does not reproduce the germline sequence, and a read error may be involved. The rearrangement links TRBV6-2 or TRBV6-3 to TRBJ1-1; D remains unclear. This CDR3 is built from 13 residues. The V gene's germline CDR1 is MNHEY and CDR2 SVGEGT. CDR3 region: CASTYSSGTPAKF. The CDR3 DNA sequence: TGTGCCAGCACTTACTCCTCCGGAACGCCAGCGAAATTT.

In DNA, the CDR3 is TGTGCCAGCAGCCCGTTTACTAGGGCAGACGAGCAGTACTTC. It translates to CASSPFTRADEQYF. The chain uses TRBV7-2 and TRBJ2-7; D might be TRBD2 (5 bases). CDR3 size: 14 residues. V dropped 5 bases and J dropped 5 bases, with 16 bases sitting between them. Per the germline V gene, CDR1 is SGHTA and CDR2 is FQGNSA.

J is TRBJ1-1 and V is TRBV19; the D is unclear. Trimming cost V 5 bases and J 0 bases, with 10 bases left between them. Germline V gives CDR1 LNHDA, CDR2 SQIVND (reference sequence). CDR3 size: 14 residues. CDR3 sequence: CASSQQTLNTEAFF. CDR3 DNA sequence: TGTGCCAGTAGTCAACAGACACTGAACACTGAAGCTTTCTTT. Supplemented by reference TRBV19 and TRBJ1-1, the full variable domain reads DGGITQSPKYLFRKEGQNVTLSCEQNLNHDAMYWYRQDPGQGLRLIYYSQIVNDFQKGDIAEGYSVSREKKESFPLTVTSAQKNPTAFYLCASSQQTLNTEAFFGQGTRLTVV.